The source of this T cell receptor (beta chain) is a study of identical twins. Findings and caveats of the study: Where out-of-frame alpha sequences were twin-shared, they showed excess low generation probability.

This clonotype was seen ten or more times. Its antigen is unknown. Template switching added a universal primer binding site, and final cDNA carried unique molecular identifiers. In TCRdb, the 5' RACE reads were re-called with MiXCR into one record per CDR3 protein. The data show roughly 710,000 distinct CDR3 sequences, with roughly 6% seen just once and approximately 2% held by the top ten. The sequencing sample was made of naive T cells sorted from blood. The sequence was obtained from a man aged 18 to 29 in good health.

The CDR3 region is CSARGASGPLGYEQFF. In DNA form, the CDR3 reads TGCAGTGCCCGGGGGGCTAGCGGGCCTCTGGGGTATGAGCAGTTCTTC. J is TRBJ2-1 and V is TRBV20-1, with 8 bases aligning to TRBD2. Germline CDR1 DFQATT, CDR2 SNEGSKA (reference sequence). Trimming at V came to 6 bases and at J to 8 bases, leaving 18 bases not matched to a gene. The CDR3 runs to 16 residues.